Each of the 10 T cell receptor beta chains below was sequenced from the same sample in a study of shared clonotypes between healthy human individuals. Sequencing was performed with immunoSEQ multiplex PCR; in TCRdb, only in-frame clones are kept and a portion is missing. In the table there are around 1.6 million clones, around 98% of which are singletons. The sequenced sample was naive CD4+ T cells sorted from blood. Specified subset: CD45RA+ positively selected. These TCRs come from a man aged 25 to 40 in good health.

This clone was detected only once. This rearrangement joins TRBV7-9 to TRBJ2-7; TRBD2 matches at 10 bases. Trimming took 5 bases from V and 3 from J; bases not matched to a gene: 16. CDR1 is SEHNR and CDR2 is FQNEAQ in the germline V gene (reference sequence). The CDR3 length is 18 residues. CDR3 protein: CASSPTTSGRGRGYEQYF. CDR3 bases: TGTGCCAGCAGCCCAACCACCAGCGGGAGGGGTCGGGGCTACGAGCAGTACTTC.

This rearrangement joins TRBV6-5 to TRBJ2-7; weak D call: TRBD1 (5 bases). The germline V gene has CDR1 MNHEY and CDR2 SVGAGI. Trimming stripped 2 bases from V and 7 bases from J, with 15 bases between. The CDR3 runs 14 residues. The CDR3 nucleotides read TGTGCCAGCAGTTACACAGGAAGCTCTTGGGAGCAGTACTTC. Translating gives CASSYTGSSWEQYF.

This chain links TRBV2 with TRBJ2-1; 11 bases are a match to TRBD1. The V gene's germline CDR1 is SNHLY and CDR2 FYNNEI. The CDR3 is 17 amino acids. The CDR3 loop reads CATDGTGGLYRNNEQFF. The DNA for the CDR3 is TGTGCTACGGACGGGACAGGGGGGCTGTATCGGAACAATGAGCAGTTCTTC.

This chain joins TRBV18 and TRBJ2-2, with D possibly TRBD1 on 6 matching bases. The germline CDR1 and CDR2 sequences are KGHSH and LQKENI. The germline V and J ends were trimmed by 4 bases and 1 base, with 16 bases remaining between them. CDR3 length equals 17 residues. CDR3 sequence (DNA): TGTGCCAGCTCACTAGACGCCGGGACATTGAACACCGGGGAGCTGTTTTTT. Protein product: CASSLDAGTLNTGELFF.

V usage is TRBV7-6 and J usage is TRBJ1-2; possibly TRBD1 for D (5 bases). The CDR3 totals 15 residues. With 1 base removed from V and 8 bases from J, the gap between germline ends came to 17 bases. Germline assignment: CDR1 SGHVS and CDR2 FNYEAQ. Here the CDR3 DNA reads TGTGCCAGCAGCTTAGGGCTTAGGGGTGGTGAAGGCTACACCTTC. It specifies CASSLGLRGGEGYTF.

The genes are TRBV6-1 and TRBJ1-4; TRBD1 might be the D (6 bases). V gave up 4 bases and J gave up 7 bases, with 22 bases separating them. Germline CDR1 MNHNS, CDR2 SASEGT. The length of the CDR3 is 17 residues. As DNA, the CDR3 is TGTGCCAGCAGTGCCCCCTCGGGTGCAGGGGTTCTTGAAAAACTGTTTTTT. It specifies CASSAPSGAGVLEKLFF.

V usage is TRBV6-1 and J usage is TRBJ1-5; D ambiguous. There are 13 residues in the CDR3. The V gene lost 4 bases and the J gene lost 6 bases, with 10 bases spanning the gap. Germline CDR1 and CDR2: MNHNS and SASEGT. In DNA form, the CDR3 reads TGTGCCAGCAGTGGGGAGTCACTTCAGCCCCAGCATTTT. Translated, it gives CASSGESLQPQHF.

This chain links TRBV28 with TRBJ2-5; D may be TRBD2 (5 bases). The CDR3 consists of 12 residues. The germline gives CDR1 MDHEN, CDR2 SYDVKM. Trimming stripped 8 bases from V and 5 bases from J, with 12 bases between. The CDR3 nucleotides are TGTGCCAGCGGGAACAGAGGGGAGACCCAGTACTTC. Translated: CASGNRGETQYF.

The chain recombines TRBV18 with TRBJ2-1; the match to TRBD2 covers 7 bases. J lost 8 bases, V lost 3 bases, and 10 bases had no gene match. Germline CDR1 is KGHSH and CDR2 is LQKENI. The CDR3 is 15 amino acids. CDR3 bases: TGTGCCAGCTCACCGGGGGAGGGCCATAGGGATGAGCAGTTCTTC. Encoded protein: CASSPGEGHRDEQFF. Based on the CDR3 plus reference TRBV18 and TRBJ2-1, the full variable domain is NAGVMQNPRHLVRRRGQEARLRCSPMKGHSHVYWYRQLPEEGLKFMVYLQKENIIDESGMPKERFSAEFPKEGPSILRIQQVVRGDSAAYFCASSPGEGHRDEQFFGPGTRLTVL.

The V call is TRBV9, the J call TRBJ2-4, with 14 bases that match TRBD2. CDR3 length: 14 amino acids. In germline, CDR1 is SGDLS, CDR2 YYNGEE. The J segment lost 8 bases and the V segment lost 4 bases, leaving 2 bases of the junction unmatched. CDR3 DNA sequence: TGTGCCAGCAGCACGGGACTAGCGGGAGACATTCAGTACTTC. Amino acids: CASSTGLAGDIQYF.